The next 13 T cell receptor beta chains were all read from a single sample in a study of blood T cell repertoires in COVID-19. Only in-frame clones appear in the TCRdb table, and some are missing; sequencing was by immunoSEQ multiplex PCR. The sample yields roughly 80,000 clones, around 79% seen once. The material sequenced was peripheral blood. These receptors came from a man in his forties or fifties with acute or convalescent COVID-19.

The chain has TRBV2 and TRBJ2-1; 7 positions match TRBD1. Germline CDR1 SNHLY, CDR2 FYNNEI. Trimming removed 5 bases from V and 2 bases from J; junction bases left unmatched: 3. CDR3 length equals 14 residues. In DNA, the CDR3 is TGTGCCAGCAGTCTAGGGGGCACCTACAATGAGCAGTTCTTC. Its protein is CASSLGGTYNEQFF.

This chain joins TRBV29-1 and TRBJ2-1; D gene unclear. The V end lost 5 bases, the J end lost 4 bases, and 12 bases lay between the germline ends. The CDR3 is made up of 13 amino acids. Looked up from germline, CDR1 is SQVTM and CDR2 is ANQGSEA. The CDR3 loop is CSVPRPPYNEQFF. In nucleotides, the CDR3 is TGCAGCGTTCCGCGCCCCCCATACAATGAGCAGTTCTTC.

This rearrangement joins TRBV5-1 to TRBJ2-1; 7 nucleotides match TRBD1. Germline V gene data show CDR1 as SGHRS and CDR2 as YFSETQ. V dropped 0 bases and J dropped 0; count of bases not matched to a gene: 12. CDR3 length equals 19 residues. CDR3 in amino acids: CASSLGSTRQGSSYNEQFF. The CDR3 nucleotides are TGCGCCAGCAGCTTGGGTAGTACCCGACAGGGCAGCTCCTACAATGAGCAGTTCTTC.

The V gene is TRBV7-2, the J gene TRBJ1-1; D possibly corresponds to TRBD1 (6 bases). Trimming took off 2 bases at V and 0 bases at J, with 13 bases between the two ends. Looked up from germline, CDR1 is SGHTA and CDR2 is FQGNSA. The CDR3 length is 16 residues. CDR3 nucleotides: TGTGCCAGCAGCTTATGGGGGACAATTGTGAACACTGAAGCTTTCTTT. This encodes CASSLWGTIVNTEAFF.

The rearrangement joins TRBV6-5 to TRBJ2-5, with 9 bases that match TRBD2. The CDR3 runs to 16 residues. CDR1 and CDR2 (germline): MNHEY, SVGAGI. The trim removed 1 base at V and 5 bases at J, leaving 8 bases unmatched. This chain's CDR3 is CASSYFAGGTSETQYF. The DNA for the CDR3 is TGTGCCAGCAGTTACTTTGCGGGGGGGACCTCGGAGACCCAGTACTTC.

The rearrangement uses TRBV7-9 and TRBJ1-2; TRBD1 is a possible D gene (6 bases). This CDR3 spans 14 amino acids. The V gene lost 5 bases and the J gene lost 8 bases, with 18 bases spanning the gap. Germline CDR1 SEHNR, CDR2 FQNEAQ (reference sequence). CDR3 amino acids: CASSPDSFATGYTF. CDR3 in DNA: TGTGCCAGCAGCCCGGACAGCTTCGCCACCGGCTACACCTTC.

This clone occurred once. The genes are TRBV18 and TRBJ2-5; 8 bases map to TRBD2. The CDR3 has 16 amino acids. Germline CDR1 reads KGHSH; CDR2 reads LQKENI. V gave up 3 bases and J gave up 0 bases; unmatched junction bases: 6. The CDR3 sequence is CASSPNSGTYQETQYF. The CDR3, as DNA: TGTGCCAGCTCACCGAATAGCGGGACGTACCAAGAGACCCAGTACTTC. The full variable domain, rest sourced from reference TRBV18 and TRBJ2-5, is NAGVMQNPRHLVRRRGQEARLRCSPMKGHSHVYWYRQLPEEGLKFMVYLQKENIIDESGMPKERFSAEFPKEGPSILRIQQVVRGDSAAYFCASSPNSGTYQETQYFGPGTRLLVL.

The chain joins TRBV3-1 (or the pseudogene TRBV3-2) to TRBJ1-5; no reliable D call. Germline V gene data show CDR1 as LGHDT and CDR2 as YNNKEL (reference sequence). The germline V and J ends were trimmed by 0 bases and 3 bases, with 12 bases remaining between them. The CDR3 extends over 16 amino acids. CDR3 in amino acids: CASSQESQTINQPQHF. The CDR3 region has the DNA TGTGCCAGCAGCCAAGAAAGCCAGACTATCAATCAGCCCCAGCATTTT.

V usage is TRBV29-1 and J usage is TRBJ2-1, with a weak D call TRBD2 (5 bases). The CDR3 sequence is 13 residues long. Per germline, CDR1 SQVTM and CDR2 ANQGSEA. Trimming took off 3 bases at V and 5 bases at J, with 11 bases between the two ends. CDR3 DNA sequence: TGCAGCGTTGACAGCGGCCAAAACAATGAGCAGTTCTTC. Translation gives CSVDSGQNNEQFF.

This chain joins TRBV19 and TRBJ1-1; a possible D gene is TRBD1 (5 bases). The CDR3 covers 14 residues. V was cut by 3 bases and J by 2 bases, with 10 bases left in between. Per the germline V gene, CDR1 is LNHDA and CDR2 is SQIVND (reference sequence). CDR3 amino acids: CASSIPTANTEAFF. The CDR3 nucleotides are TGTGCCAGTAGTATCCCGACAGCTAACACTGAAGCTTTCTTT.

The chain has TRBV28 and TRBJ2-5; a possible D gene is TRBD2 (6 bases). CDR3 length: 15 amino acids. Per the germline V gene, CDR1 is MDHEN and CDR2 is SYDVKM. Between the trimmed V and J ends, which lost 3 bases and 4 bases, there was a span of 15 bases. As DNA, the CDR3 is TGTGCCAGCAGTTTGGGGGGTGTGGGTATAGAGACCCAGTACTTC. Translated: CASSLGGVGIETQYF.

V gene TRBV2 combines with J gene TRBJ2-1; no clear D. CDR3 size: 14 residues. Between the trimmed V and J ends, which lost 5 bases and 2 bases, there was a span of 10 bases. Germline V gene sequence: CDR1 SNHLY, CDR2 FYNNEI. The CDR3 reads CASSPQGAYNEQFF. The CDR3 DNA reads TGTGCCAGCAGTCCCCAAGGAGCCTACAATGAGCAGTTCTTC.

The chain employs TRBV3-1 (or the pseudogene TRBV3-2) and TRBJ2-5; D is unclear. Trimming took 4 bases from V and 1 from J, leaving 10 bases between them. The CDR3 spans 14 residues. Germline lookup yields CDR1 LGHDT and CDR2 YNNKEL (reference sequence). The DNA for the CDR3 is TGTGCCAGCAGCCCGAAACAGAGCCAAGAGACCCAGTACTTC. As protein: CASSPKQSQETQYF.